This T cell receptor (beta chain) was identified during a study of blood T cell repertoires in COVID-19. The table came from immunoSEQ multiplex PCR; TCRdb's copy has only in-frame clones and leaves some out. Altogether about 20,000 clones are present, around nine tenths being singletons, with the ten largest covering roughly 3.2%. Losses at the gene ends were 10 bases for V and 13 bases for J; bases not matched to a gene: 10. The germline gives CDR1 LNHDA, CDR2 SQIVND (reference sequence). This CDR3 contains 11 residues. The chain carries TRBV19 and TRBJ2-1; 7 nucleotides agree with TRBD1. The sequence came from a human donor in a cohort sampled during active COVID-19. Sequenced input: peripheral blood. The CDR3 coding sequence is TGTGCCACCGCGCAGGGGGACCACCAGTTCTTC. Translated, it gives CATAQGDHQFF.